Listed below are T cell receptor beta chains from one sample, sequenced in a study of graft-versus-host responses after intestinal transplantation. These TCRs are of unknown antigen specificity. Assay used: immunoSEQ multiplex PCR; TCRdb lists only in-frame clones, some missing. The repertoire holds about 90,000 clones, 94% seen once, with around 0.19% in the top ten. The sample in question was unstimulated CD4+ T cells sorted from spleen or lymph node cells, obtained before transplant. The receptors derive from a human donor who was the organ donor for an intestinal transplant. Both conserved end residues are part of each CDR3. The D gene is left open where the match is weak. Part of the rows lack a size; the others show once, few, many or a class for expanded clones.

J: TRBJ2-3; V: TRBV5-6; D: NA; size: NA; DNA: TGTGCCAGCAGCTTGGCAGGGGGCACAGATACGCAGTATTTT; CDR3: CASSLAGGTDTQYF
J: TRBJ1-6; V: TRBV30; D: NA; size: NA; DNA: TGTGCCTGGAGTGTCTCAGGGTCTAATAATTCACCCCTCCACTTT; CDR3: CAWSVSGSNNSPLHF
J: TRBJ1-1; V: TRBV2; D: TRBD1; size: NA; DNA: TGTGCCAGCAGTGAGACAGGGGCGTTT; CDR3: CASSETGAF
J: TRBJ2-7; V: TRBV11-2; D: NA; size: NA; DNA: TGTGCCAGCAGCCCCGGGGGGCGCCCCTACGAGCAGTACTTC; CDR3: CASSPGGRPYEQYF
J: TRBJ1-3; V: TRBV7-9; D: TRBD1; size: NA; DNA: TGTGCCACCGACAGGGGCGTCGCTGGAAACACCATATATTTT; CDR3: CATDRGVAGNTIYF
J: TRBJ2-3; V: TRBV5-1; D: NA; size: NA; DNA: TGCGCCAGCAGCTTGGCCCAGCGCGGCACAGATACGCAGTATTTT; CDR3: CASSLAQRGTDTQYF
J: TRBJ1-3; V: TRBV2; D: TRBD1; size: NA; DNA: TGTGCCACCAACAGGGGAAGCTCTGGAAACACCATATATTTT; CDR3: CATNRGSSGNTIYF
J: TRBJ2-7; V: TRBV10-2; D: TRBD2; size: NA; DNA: TGCGCCAGCAAGAGCGGACTAGTGGGGTACGAGCAGTACTTC; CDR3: CASKSGLVGYEQYF
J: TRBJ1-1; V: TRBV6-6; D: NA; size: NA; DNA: TGTGCCAGCATATCGAGGGGTACACCGAACACTGAAGCTTTCTTT; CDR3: CASISRGTPNTEAFF
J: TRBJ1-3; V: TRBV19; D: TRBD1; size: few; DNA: TGTGCCAGTAGCCTGAGGGACAGGAAGTATTTT; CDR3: CASSLRDRKYF
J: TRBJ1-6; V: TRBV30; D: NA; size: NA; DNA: TGTGCCTGGAGCCACAATGCCGGGGGGAATTCACCCCTCCACTTT; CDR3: CAWSHNAGGNSPLHF
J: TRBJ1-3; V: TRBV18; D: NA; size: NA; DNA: TGTGCCAGCTCACGCGTTGGTGGGTCCTCTGGAAACACCATATATTTT; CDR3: CASSRVGGSSGNTIYF
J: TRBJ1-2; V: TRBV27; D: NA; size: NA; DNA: TGTGCCAGCAGTTTAGCCGGCACAAACTGTGGCTACACCTTC; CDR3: CASSLAGTNCGYTF
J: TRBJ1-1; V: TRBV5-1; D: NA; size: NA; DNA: TGCGCCAGCAGCTTGAATGCACCGGGACATCCGAACACTGAAGCTTTCTTT; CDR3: CASSLNAPGHPNTEAFF
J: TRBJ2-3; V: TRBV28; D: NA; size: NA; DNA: TGTGCCAGCAGTTTAGTCGGGCCCACGAATACGCAGTATTTT; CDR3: CASSLVGPTNTQYF
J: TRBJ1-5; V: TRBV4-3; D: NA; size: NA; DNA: TGCGCCAGCAGCCAAGATTGGGGCGATCAGCCCCAGCATTTT; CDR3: CASSQDWGDQPQHF
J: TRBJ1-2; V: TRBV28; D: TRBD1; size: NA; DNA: TGTGCCAGCAGACCCGGACAGGGGGCTATATTGGGCTACACCTTC; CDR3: CASRPGQGAILGYTF